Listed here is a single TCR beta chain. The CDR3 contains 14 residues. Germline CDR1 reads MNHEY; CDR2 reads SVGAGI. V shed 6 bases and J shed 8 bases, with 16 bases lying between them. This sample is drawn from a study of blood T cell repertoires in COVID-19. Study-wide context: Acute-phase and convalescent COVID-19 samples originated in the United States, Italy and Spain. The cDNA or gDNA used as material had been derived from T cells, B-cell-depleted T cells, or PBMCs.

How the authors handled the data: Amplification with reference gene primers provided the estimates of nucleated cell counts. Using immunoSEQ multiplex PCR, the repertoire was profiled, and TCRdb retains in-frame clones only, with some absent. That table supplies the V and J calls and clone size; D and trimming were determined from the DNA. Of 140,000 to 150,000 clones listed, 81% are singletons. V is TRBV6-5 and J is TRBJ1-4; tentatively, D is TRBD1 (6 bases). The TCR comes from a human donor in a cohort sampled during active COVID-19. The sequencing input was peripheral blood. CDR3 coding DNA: TGTGCCAGCAGAACAACGCGTGGGGGCGAAAAACTGTTTTTT. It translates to CASRTTRGGEKLFF.